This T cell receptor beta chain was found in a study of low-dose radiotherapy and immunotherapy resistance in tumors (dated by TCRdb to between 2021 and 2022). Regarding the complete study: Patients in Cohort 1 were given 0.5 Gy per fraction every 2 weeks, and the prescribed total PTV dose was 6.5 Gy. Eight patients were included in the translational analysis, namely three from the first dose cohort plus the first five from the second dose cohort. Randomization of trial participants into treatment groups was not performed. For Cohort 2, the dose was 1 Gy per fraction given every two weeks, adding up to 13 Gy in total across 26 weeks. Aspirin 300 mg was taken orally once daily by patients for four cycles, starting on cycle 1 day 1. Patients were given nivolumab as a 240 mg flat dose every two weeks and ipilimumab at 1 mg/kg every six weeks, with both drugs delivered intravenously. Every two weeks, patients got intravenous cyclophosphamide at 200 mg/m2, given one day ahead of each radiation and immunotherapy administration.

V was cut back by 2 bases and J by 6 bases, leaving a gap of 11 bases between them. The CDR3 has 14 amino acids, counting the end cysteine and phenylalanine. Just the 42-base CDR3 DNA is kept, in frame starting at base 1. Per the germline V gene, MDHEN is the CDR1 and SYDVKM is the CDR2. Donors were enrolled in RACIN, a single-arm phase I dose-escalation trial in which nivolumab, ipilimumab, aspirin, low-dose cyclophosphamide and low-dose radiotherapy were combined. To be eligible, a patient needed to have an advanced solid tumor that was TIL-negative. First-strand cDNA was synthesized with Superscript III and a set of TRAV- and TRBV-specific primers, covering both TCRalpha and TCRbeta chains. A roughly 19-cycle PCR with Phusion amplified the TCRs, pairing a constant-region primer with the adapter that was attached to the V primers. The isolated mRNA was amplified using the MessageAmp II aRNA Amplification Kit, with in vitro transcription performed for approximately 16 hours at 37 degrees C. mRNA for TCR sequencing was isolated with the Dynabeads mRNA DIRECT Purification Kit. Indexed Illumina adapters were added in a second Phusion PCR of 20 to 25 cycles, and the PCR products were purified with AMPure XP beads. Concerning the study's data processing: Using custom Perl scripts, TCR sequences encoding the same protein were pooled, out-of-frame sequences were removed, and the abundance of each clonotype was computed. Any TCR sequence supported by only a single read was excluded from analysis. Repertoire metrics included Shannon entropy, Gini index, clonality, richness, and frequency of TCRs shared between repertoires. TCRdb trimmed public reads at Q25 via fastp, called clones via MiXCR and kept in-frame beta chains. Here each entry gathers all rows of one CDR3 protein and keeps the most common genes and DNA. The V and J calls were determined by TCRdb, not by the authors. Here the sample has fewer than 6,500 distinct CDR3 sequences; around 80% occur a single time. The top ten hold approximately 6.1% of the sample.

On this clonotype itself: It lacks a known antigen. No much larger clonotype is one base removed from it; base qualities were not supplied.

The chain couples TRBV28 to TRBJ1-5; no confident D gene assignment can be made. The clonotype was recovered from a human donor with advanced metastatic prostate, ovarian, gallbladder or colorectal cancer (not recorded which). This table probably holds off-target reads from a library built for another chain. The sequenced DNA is TGTGCCAGCAGTTTAGGCAGCGTTCGTCAGCCCCAGCATTTT. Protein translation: CASSLGSVRQPQHF.